This T cell receptor (beta chain) appears in the sequencing data of a study of T cells in Graves' hyperthyroidism and ophthalmopathy. Overall study context: Before any treatment, at initial diagnosis, peripheral blood was collected. Study results and caveats: Most thyroid clonotypes with frequency above 0.001 were detected in blood.

At least 3 on the Clinical Activity Score was recorded for ophthalmopathy patients, who also had NOSPECS grade at least 4 and duration under 3 months. Diagnostic assessment was based on clinical symptoms, serum thyroxine and TRAb, thyroid ultrasound and orbital computed tomography. The length of the CDR3 is 16 residues. The V segment lost 6 bases and the J segment 3 bases; nucleotides outside the gene matches: 14. Looked up from germline, CDR1 is DFQATT and CDR2 is SNEGSKA (reference sequence). RNA transcripts gave rise to amplified TCR beta CDR3 regions. With the HTBI primer set, the TCR CDR3 went through a first round of RT-PCR. TCRdb redid the calling of the multiplex PCR reads with MiXCR, one entry per CDR3 protein. The profile shows hundreds of thousands of distinct CDR3 sequences, 20% of them singletons. Concerning this clonotype itself: What it binds is not known.

This receptor was identified in a young man with Graves' ophthalmopathy. V is TRBV20-1 and J is TRBJ2-7, with 10 bases aligning to TRBD2. Sequenced input: blood. The CDR3 region is CSAPLAGKILGYEQYF. DNA for the CDR3: TGCAGTGCCCCACTAGCGGGAAAGATTTTAGGCTACGAGCAGTACTTC.